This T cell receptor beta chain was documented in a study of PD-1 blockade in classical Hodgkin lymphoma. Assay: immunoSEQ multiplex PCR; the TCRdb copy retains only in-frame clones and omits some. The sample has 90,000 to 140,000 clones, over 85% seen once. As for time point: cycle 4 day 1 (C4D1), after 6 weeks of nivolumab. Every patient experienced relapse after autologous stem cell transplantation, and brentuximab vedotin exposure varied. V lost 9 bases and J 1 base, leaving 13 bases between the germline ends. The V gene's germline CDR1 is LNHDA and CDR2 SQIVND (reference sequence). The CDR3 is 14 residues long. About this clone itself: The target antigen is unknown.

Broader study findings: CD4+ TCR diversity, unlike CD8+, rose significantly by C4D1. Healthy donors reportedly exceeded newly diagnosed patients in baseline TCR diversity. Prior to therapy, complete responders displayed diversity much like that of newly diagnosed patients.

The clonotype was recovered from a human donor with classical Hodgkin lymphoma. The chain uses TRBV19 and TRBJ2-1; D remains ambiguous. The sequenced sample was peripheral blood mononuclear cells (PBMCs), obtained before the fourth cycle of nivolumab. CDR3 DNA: TGTGCCAGCACAACGCGCAGTTCCTACAATGAGCAGTTCTTC. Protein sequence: CASTTRSSYNEQFF.